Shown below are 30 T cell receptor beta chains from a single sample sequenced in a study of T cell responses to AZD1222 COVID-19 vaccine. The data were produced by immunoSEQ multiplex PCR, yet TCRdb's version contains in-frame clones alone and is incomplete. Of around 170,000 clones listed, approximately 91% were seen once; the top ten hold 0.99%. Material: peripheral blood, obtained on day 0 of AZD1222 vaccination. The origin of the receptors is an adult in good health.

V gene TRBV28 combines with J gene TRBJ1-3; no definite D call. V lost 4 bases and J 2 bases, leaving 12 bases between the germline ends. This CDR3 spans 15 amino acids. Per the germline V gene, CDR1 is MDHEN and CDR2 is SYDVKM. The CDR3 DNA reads TGTGCCAGCAGTTCCAATCGGAGAGCTGGAAACACCATATATTTT. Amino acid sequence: CASSSNRRAGNTIYF.

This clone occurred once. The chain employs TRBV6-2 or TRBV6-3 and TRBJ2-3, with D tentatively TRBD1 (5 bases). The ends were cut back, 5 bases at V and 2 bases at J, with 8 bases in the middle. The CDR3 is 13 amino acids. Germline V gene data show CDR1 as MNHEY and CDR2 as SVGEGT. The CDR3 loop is CASSNRITDTQYF. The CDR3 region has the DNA TGTGCCAGCAGTAACAGGATCACAGATACGCAGTATTTT.

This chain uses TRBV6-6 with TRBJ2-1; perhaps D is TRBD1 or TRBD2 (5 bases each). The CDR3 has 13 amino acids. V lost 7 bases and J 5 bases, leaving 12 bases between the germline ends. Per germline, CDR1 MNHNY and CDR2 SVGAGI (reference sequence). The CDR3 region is CASKWGFNNEQFF. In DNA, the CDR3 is TGTGCCAGCAAGTGGGGGTTTAACAATGAGCAGTTCTTC.

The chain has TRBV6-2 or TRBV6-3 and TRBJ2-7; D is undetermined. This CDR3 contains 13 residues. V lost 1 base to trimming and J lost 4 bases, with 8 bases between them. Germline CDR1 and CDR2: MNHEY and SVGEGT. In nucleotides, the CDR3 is TGTGCCAGCAGTTACTTAAGTGAGTACGAGCAGTACTTC. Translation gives CASSYLSEYEQYF.

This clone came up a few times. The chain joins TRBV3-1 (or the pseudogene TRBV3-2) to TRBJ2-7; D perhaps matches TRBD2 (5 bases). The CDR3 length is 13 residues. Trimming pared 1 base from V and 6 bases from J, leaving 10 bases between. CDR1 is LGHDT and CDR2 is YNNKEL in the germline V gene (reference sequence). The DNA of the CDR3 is TGTGCCAGCAGCCAAGTCCCCGAGGGCGAGCAGTACTTC. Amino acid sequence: CASSQVPEGEQYF.

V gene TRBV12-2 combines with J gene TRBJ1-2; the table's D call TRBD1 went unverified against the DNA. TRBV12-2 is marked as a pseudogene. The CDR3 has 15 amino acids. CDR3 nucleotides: TGTGCAAGTCGCTCAAACCTCACAGCTAACTATGGCTACACCTTC. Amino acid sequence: CASRSNLTANYGYTF.

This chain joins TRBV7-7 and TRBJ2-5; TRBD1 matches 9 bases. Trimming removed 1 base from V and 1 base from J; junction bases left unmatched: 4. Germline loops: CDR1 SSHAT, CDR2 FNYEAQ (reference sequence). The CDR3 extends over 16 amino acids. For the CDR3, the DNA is TGTGCCAGCAGCTTAGGGGACAGGGAAGGCCAAGAGACCCAGTACTTC. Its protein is CASSLGDREGQETQYF.

The CDR3 DNA reads as TGCAGCGTTGTCAGGGGGCGAGGCACTGAAGCTTTCTTT. This codes for CSVVRGRGTEAFF. The V and J genes are TRBV29-1 and TRBJ1-1; 8 bases are a match to TRBD1. Looked up from germline, CDR1 is SQVTM and CDR2 is ANQGSEA. The CDR3 has 13 amino acids. J was trimmed by 4 bases and V by 4 bases; bases with no gene match: 5.

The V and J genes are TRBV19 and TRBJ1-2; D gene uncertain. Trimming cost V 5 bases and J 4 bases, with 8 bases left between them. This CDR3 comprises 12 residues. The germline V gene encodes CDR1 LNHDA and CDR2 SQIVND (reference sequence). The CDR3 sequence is CASSQISYGYTF. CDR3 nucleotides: TGTGCCAGTAGTCAGATCTCCTATGGCTACACCTTC. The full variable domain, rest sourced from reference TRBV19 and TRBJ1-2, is DGGITQSPKYLFRKEGQNVTLSCEQNLNHDAMYWYRQDPGQGLRLIYYSQIVNDFQKGDIAEGYSVSREKKESFPLTVTSAQKNPTAFYLCASSQISYGYTFGSGTRLTVV.

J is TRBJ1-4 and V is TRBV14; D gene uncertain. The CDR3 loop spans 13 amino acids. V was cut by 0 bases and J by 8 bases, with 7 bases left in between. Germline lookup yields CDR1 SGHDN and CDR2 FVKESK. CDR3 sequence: CASSQDRSEKLFF. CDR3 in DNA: TGTGCCAGCAGCCAAGATAGGTCGGAAAAACTGTTTTTT.

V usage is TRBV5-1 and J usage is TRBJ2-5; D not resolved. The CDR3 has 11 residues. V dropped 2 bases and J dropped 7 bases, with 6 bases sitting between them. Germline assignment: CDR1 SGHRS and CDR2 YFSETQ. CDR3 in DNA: TGCGCCAGCAGCTTAGAGCGGACCCAGTACTTC. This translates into CASSLERTQYF.

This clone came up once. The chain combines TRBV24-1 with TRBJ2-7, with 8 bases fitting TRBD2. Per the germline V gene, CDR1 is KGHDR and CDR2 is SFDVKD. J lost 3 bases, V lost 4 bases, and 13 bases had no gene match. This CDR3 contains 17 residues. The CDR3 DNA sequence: TGTGCCACCAGTGACTTAGCAGATCGGGAGGGAATCTACGAGCAGTACTTC. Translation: CATSDLADREGIYEQYF.

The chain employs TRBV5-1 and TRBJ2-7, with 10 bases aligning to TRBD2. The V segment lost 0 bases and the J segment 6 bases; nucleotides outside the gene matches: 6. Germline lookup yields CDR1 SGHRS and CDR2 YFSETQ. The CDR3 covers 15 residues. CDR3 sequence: CASSLVASGRGEQYF. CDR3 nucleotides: TGCGCCAGCAGCTTGGTGGCTAGCGGGAGAGGCGAGCAGTACTTC.

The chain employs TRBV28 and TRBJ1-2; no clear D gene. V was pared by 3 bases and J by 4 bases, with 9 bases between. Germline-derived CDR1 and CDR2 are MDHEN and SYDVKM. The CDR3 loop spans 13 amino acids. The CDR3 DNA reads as TGTGCCAGCAGTTTTGGAGGGTCCTATGGCTACACCTTC. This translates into CASSFGGSYGYTF.

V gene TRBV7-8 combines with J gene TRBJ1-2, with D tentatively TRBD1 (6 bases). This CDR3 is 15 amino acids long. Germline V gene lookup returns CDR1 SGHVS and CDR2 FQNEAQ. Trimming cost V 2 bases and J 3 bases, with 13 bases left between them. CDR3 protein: CASSLRGGWDYGYTF. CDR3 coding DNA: TGTGCCAGCAGCTTAAGGGGGGGATGGGACTATGGCTACACCTTC.

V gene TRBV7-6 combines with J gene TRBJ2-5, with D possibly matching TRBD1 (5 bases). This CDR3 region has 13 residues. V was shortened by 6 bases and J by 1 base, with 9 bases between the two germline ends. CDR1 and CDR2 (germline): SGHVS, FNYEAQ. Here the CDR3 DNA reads TGTGCCAGCAGTTACGACAGCCAAGAGACCCAGTACTTC. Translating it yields CASSYDSQETQYF.

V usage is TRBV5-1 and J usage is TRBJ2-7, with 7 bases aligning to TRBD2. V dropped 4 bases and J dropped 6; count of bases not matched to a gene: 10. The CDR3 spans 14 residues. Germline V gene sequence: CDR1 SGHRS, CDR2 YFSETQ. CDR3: CASSLGGRILEQYF. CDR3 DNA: TGCGCCAGCAGCCTTGGCGGGAGAATACTCGAGCAGTACTTC. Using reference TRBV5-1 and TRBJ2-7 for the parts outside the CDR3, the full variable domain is KAGVTQTPRYLIKTRGQQVTLSCSPISGHRSVSWYQQTPGQGLQFLFEYFSETQRNKGNFPGRFSGRQFSNSRSEMNVSTLELGDSALYLCASSLGGRILEQYFGPGTRLTVT.

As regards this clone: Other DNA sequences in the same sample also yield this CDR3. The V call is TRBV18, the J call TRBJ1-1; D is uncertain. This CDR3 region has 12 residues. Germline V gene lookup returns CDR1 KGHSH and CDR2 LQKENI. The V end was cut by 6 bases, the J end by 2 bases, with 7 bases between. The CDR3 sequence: CASSLINTEAFF. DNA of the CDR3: TGTGCCAGCTCCCTTATAAACACTGAAGCTTTCTTT.

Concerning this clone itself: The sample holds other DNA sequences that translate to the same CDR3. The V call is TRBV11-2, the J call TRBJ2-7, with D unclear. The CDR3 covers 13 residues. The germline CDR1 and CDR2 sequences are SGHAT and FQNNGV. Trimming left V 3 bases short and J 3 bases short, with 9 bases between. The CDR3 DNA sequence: TGTGCCAGCAGCTTGACACCTGGCTACGAGCAGTACTTC. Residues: CASSLTPGYEQYF. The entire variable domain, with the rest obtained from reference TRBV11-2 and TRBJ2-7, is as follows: EAGVAQSPRYKIIEKRQSVAFWCNPISGHATLYWYQQILGQGPKLLIQFQNNGVVDDSQLPKDRFSAERLKGVDSTLKIQPAKLEDSAVYLCASSLTPGYEQYFGPGTRLTVT.

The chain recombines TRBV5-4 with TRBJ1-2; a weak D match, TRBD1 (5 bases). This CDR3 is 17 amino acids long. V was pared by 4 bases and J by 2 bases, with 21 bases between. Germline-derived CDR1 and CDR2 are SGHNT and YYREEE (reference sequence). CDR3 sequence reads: CASSTGLTLTLNYGYTF. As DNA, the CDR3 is TGTGCCAGCAGCACAGGCCTTACACTAACCTTAAACTATGGCTACACCTTC.

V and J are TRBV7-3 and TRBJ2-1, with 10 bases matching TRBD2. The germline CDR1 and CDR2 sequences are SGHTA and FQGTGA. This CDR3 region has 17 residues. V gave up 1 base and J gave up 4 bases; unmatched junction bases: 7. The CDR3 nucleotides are TGTGCCAGCAGCTTAAGCCTAGCGGGAGAGGGTTACAATGAGCAGTTCTTC. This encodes CASSLSLAGEGYNEQFF.

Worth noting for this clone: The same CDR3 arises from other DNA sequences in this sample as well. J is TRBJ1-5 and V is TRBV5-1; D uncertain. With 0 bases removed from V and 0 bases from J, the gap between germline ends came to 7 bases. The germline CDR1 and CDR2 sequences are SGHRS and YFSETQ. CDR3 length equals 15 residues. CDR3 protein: CASSLDGYSNQPQHF. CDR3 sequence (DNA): TGCGCCAGCAGCTTGGACGGATATAGCAATCAGCCCCAGCATTTT. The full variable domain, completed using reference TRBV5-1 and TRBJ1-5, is KAGVTQTPRYLIKTRGQQVTLSCSPISGHRSVSWYQQTPGQGLQFLFEYFSETQRNKGNFPGRFSGRQFSNSRSEMNVSTLELGDSALYLCASSLDGYSNQPQHFGDGTRLSIL.

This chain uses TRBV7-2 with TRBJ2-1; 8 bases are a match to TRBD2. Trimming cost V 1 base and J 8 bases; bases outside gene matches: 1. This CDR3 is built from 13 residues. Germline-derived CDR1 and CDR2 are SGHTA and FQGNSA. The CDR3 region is CASSLGAGDEQFF. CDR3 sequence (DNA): TGTGCCAGCAGCTTAGGAGCGGGGGATGAGCAGTTCTTC.

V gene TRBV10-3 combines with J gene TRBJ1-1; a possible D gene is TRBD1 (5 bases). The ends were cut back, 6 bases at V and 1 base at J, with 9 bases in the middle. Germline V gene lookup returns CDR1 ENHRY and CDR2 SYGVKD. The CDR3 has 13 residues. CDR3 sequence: CAISRDANTEAFF. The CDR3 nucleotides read TGTGCCATCAGCAGGGACGCGAACACTGAAGCTTTCTTT.

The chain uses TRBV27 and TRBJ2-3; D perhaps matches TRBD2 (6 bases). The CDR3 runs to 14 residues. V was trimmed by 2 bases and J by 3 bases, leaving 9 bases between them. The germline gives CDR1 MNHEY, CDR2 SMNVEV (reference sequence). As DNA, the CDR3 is TGTGCCAGCAGTTTACGGCTAGCGACAGATACGCAGTATTTT. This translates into CASSLRLATDTQYF.

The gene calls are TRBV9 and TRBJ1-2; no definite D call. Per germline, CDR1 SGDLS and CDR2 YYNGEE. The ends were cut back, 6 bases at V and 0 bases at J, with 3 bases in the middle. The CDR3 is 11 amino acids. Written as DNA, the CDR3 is TGTGCCAGCAATGCTAACTATGGCTACACCTTC. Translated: CASNANYGYTF. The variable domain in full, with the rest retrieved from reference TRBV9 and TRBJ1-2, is DSGVTQTPKHLITATGQRVTLRCSPRSGDLSVYWYQQSLDQGLQFLIQYYNGEERAKGNILERFSAQQFPDLHSELNLSSLELGDSALYFCASNANYGYTFGSGTRLTVV.

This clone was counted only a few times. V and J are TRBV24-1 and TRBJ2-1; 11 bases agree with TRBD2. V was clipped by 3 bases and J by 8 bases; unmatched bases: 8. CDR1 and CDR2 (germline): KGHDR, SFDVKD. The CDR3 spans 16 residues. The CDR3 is CATSDPGLAERDEQFF. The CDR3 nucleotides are TGTGCCACCAGTGATCCGGGACTAGCGGAAAGGGATGAGCAGTTCTTC.

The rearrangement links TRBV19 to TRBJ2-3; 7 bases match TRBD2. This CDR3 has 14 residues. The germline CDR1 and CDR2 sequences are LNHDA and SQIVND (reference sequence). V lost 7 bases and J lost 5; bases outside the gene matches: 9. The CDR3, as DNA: TGTGCCAGTACCCTGGGAGGGGTCGGAGATACGCAGTATTTT. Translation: CASTLGGVGDTQYF.

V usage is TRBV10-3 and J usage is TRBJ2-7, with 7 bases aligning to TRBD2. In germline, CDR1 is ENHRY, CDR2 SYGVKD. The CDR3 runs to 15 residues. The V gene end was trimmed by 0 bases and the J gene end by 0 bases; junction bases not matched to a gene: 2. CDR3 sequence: CAISESAGVSYEQYF. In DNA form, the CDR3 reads TGTGCCATCAGTGAGTCGGCGGGGGTCTCCTACGAGCAGTACTTC.

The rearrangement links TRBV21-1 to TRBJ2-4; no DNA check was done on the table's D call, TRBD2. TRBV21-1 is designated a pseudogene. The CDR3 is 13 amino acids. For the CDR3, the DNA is TGTGCCAGCAGCAAAGAAGACGGAGGGCGGGAGTACTTC. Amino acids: CASSKEDGGREYF.